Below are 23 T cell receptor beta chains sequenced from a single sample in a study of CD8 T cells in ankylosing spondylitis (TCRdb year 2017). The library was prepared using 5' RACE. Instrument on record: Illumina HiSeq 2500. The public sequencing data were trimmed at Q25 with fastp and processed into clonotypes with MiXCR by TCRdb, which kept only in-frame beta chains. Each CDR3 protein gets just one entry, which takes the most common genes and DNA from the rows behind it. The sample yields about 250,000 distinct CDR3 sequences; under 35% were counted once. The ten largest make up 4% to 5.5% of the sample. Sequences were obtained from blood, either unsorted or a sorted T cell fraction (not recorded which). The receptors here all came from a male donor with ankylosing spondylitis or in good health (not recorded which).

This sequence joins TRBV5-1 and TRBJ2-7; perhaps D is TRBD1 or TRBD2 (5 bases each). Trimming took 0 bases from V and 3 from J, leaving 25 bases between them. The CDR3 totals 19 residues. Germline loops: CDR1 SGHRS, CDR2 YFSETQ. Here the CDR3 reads CASSLAPIRGPNFFYEQYF. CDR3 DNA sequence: TGCGCCAGCAGCTTGGCCCCAATACGGGGACCGAATTTCTTCTACGAGCAGTACTTC.

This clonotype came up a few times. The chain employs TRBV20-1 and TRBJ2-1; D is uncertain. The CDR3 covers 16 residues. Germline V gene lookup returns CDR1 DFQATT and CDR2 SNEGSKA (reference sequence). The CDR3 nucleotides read TGCGCAGCGAAGAGCTTTCGTCTTAGGGAAGAGGATGAGCAGTTCTTC. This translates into CAAKSFRLREEDEQFF.

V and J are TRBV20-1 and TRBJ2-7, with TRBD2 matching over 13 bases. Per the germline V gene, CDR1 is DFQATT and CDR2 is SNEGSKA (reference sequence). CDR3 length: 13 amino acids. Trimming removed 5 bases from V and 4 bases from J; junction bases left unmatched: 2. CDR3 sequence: CSAGTSGVYEQYF. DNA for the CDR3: TGCAGTGCTGGGACTAGCGGGGTTTACGAGCAGTACTTC.

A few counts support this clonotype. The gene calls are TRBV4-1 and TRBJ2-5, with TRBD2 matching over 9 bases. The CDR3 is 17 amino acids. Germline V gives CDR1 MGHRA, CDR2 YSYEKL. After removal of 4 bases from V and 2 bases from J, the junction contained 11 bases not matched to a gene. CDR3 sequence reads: CASSPRGLAGVQETQYF. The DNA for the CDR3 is TGCGCCAGCAGCCCCCGGGGATTAGCGGGGGTACAAGAGACCCAGTACTTC.

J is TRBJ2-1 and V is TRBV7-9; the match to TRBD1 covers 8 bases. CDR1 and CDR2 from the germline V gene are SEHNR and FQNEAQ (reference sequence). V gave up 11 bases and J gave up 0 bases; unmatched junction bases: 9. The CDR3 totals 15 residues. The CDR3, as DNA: TGTGCCGGGGGGAACAGGGGGAGCTCCTACAATGAGCAGTTCTTC. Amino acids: CAGGNRGSSYNEQFF.

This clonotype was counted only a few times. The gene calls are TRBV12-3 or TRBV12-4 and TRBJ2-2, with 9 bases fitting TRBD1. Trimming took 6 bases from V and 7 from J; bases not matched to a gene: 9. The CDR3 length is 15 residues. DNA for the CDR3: TGTGCCAGCAGCCCCCGACAGGGGGAAGGCGGGGAGCTGTTTTTT. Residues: CASSPRQGEGGELFF.

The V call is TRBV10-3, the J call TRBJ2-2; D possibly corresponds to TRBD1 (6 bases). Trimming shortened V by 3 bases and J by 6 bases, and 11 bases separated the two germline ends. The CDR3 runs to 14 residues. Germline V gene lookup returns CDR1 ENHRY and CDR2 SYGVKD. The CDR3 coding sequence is TGTGCCATCAGTGACAAGACAGGACCCGGGGAGCTGTTTTTT. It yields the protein CAISDKTGPGELFF.

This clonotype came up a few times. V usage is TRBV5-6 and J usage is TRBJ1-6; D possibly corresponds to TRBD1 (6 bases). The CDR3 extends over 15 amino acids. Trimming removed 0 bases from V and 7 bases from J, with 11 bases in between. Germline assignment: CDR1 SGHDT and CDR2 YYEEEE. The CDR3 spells CASSLEGVRNSPLHF. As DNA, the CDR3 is TGTGCCAGCAGCTTGGAGGGGGTTCGGAATTCACCCCTCCACTTT.

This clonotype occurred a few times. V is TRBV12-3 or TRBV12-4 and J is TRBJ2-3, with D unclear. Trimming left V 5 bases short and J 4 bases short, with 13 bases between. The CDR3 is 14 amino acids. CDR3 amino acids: CASSQTILPDTQYF. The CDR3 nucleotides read TGTGCCAGCAGTCAAACGATCCTCCCAGATACGCAGTATTTT.

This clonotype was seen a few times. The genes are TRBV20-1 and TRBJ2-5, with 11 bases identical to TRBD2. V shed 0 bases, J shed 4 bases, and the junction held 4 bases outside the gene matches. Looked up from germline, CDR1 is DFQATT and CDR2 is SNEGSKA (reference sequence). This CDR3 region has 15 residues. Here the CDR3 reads CSARDSLAGAETQYF. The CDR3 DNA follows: TGCAGTGCTAGAGACTCACTAGCGGGGGCAGAGACCCAGTACTTC.

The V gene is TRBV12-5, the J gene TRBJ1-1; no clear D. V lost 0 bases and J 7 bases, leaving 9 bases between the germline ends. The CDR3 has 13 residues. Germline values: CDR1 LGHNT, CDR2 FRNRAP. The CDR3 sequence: CASGLVGGGEAFF. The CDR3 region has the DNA TGTGCTAGTGGTTTGGTAGGTGGAGGTGAAGCTTTCTTT.

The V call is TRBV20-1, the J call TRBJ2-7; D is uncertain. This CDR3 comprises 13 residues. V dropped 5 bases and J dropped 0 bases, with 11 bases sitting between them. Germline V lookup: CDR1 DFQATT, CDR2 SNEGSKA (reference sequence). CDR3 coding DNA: TGCAGTGCTCCGGACGCCCTCTCCTACGAGCAGTACTTC. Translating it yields CSAPDALSYEQYF.

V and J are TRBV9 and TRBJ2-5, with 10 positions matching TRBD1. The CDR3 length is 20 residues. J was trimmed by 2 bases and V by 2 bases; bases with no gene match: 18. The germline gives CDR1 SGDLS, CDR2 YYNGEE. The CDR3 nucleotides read TGTGCCAGCAGCGTGGCCCTAGCCCGGACAGGGGGGAGCATACAAGAGACCCAGTACTTC. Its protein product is CASSVALARTGGSIQETQYF.

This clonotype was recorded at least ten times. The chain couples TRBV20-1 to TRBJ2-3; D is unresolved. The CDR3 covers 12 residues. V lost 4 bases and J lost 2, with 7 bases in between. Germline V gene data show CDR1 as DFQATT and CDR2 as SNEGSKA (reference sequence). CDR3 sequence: CSATDATDTQYF. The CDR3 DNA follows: TGCAGTGCTACAGACGCCACAGATACGCAGTATTTT.

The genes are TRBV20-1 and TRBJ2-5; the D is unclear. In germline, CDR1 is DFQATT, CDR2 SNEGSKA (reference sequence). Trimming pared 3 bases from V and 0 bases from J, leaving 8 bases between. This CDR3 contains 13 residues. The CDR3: CSARRWDQETQYF. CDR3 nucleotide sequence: TGCAGTGCTAGGAGGTGGGACCAAGAGACCCAGTACTTC.

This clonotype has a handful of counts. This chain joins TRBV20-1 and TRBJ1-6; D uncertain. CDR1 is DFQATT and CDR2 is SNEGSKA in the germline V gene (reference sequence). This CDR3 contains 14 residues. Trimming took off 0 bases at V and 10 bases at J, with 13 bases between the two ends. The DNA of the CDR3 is TGCAGTGCTAGAGATTCCAATGATGGGTCACCCCTCCACTTT. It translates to CSARDSNDGSPLHF.

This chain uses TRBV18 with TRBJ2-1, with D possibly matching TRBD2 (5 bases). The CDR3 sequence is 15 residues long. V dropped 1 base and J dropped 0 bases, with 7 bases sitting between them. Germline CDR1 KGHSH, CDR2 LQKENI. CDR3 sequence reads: CASSPLGSSYNEQFF. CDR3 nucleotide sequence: TGTGCCAGCTCACCACTAGGGAGCTCCTACAATGAGCAGTTCTTC.

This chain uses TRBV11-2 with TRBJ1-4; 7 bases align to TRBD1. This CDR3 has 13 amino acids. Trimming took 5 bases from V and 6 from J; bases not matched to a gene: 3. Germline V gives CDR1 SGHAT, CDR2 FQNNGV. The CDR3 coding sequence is TGTGCCAGCAGCGCAGACAGGGATGAAAAACTGTTTTTT. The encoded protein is CASSADRDEKLFF.

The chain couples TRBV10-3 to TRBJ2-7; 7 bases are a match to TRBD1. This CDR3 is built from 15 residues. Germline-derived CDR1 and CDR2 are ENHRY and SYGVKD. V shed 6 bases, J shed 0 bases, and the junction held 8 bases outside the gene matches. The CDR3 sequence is CAISPSDRLSYEQYF. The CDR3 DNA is TGTGCCATCAGCCCATCGGACAGGCTCTCCTACGAGCAGTACTTC.

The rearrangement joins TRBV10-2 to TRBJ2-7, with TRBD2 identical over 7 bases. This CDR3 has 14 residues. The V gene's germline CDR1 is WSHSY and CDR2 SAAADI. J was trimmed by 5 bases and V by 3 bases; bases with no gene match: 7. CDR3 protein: CASSEEAGVDEQYF. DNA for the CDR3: TGCGCCAGCAGTGAAGAGGCGGGGGTGGACGAGCAGTACTTC.

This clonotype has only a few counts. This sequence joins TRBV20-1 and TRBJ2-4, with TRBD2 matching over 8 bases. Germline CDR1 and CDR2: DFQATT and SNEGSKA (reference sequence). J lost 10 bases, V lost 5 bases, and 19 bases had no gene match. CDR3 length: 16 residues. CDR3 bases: TGCAGTGCTCCCCCGACTAGCGCCGTGCTTGGTAGGATTCAGTACTTC. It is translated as CSAPPTSAVLGRIQYF.

The DNA of the CDR3 is TGCGCCAGCAGCCAAGAAGCAGGGCGGGCGGAGCAGTACTTC. Translating gives CASSQEAGRAEQYF. V is TRBV4-1 and J is TRBJ2-7; D may correspond to TRBD1 or TRBD2 (5 bases each). Trimming took off 0 bases at V and 7 bases at J, with 13 bases between the two ends. CDR3 length equals 14 residues. Germline CDR1 is MGHRA and CDR2 is YSYEKL.

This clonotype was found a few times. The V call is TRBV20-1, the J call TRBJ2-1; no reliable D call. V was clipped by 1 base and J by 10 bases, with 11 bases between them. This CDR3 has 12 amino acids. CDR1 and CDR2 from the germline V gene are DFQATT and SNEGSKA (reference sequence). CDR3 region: CSARAPVREQFF. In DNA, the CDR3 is TGCAGTGCTAGAGCACCCGTACGCGAGCAGTTCTTC.